Detailed here is one T cell receptor (beta chain). Sequencing used immunoSEQ multiplex PCR; TCRdb keeps in-frame clones, though not all of them. The sample includes about 52,000 clones, about four fifths of them seen just once. This entry belongs to a study of blood T cell repertoires in COVID-19. Overall study: The analysed material was cDNA or gDNA that came from T cells, B-cell-depleted T cells, or PBMCs.

The specimen was peripheral blood. The receptor comes from a man in his 70s with active COVID-19.

This CDR3 is CASSSASSYEQYF. CDR3 in DNA: TGTGCCAGCAGTTCCGCGAGCTCCTACGAGCAGTACTTC. V is TRBV6-5 and J is TRBJ2-7; D is undetermined. V dropped 4 bases and J dropped 0 bases, with 7 bases sitting between them. Per germline, CDR1 MNHEY and CDR2 SVGAGI. The CDR3 spans 13 residues.